These T cell receptor beta chains were read from a single sample in a study of cytomegalovirus exposure and HLA in healthy donors. Data came from immunoSEQ multiplex PCR; TCRdb stores just in-frame clones and leaves some out. The sample carries roughly 150,000 clones, about 81% recorded once. The sample was PBMCs. Receptors originate from a girl between 2 and 10 years old in good health and CMV-seropositive. CDR3s include the opening cysteine and the closing phenylalanine or tryptophan. The D gene is left open where the match is weak.

J,V,D,CDR3,DNA
TRBJ2-1,TRBV12-5,TRBD2,CASGLVIGGLTSGPRDEQFF,TGTGCTAGTGGTTTGGTAATAGGGGGACTTACTAGCGGACCAAGAGATGAGCAGTTCTTC
TRBJ1-5,TRBV7-9,.,CASSADWGPGNQPQHF,TGTGCCAGCAGCGCAGACTGGGGGCCGGGCAATCAGCCCCAGCATTTT
TRBJ1-1,TRBV6-5,TRBD1,CASRKTGITEAFF,TGTGCCAGCAGGAAGACAGGGATCACTGAAGCTTTCTTT
TRBJ2-7,TRBV5-1,TRBD2,CASSLWPSGKQRYEQYF,TGCGCCAGCAGCTTGTGGCCTAGCGGGAAACAGCGATACGAGCAGTACTTC
TRBJ1-2,TRBV5-1,TRBD1,CASSLRGPNYGYTF,TGCGCCAGCAGCTTGAGGGGGCCGAACTATGGCTACACCTTC
TRBJ2-7,TRBV5-1,TRBD1,CASSLAPPDRTGSYEQYF,TGCGCCAGCAGCTTGGCGCCTCCTGACAGGACAGGCTCCTACGAGCAGTACTTC
TRBJ2-1,TRBV28,TRBD2,CASRVRGLADNEQFF,TGTGCCAGCAGAGTCCGGGGACTAGCCGACAATGAGCAGTTCTTC
TRBJ1-5,TRBV30,TRBD1,CAWSVRGQGRQPQHF,TGTGCCTGGAGTGTACGGGGACAGGGACGTCAGCCCCAGCATTTT
TRBJ1-1,TRBV28,TRBD1,CASRSTSRGLNTEAFF,TGTGCCAGCCGATCCACGTCCAGGGGGCTGAACACTGAAGCTTTCTTT
TRBJ1-4,TRBV28,TRBD1,CASSGQGVREKLFF,TGTGCCAGCAGCGGACAGGGAGTTCGCGAAAAACTGTTTTTT
TRBJ1-2,TRBV7-8,TRBD1,CASSTRAGGGYTF,TGTGCCAGCAGCACCCGGGCAGGGGGTGGCTACACCTTC